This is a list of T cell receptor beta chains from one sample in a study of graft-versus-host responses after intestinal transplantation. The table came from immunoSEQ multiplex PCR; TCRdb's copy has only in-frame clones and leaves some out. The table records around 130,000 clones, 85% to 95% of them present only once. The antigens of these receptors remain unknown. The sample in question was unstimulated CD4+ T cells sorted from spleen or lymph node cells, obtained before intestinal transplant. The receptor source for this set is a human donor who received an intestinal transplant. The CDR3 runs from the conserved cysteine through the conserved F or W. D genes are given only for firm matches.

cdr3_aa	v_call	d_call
CASSPPSGDHTDTQYF	TRBV18	TRBD2
CASSDSVPNQPQHF	TRBV6-1	.
CASSNRGVETQYF	TRBV5-1	.
CASSPPGDGYGYTF	TRBV18	.
CASSSSGTGGEQYF	TRBV5-1	TRBD1
CASSMDRGEDGYTF	TRBV6-5	TRBD1
CAWSGGWNEKLFF	TRBV30	.
CASSYSMTGGNYGYTF	TRBV6-5	TRBD1
CAIRRTSLEETQYF	TRBV10-3	TRBD2
CAIGAGSGINEQFF	TRBV10-3	.
CASSDRVRDSPLHF	TRBV9	.
CASSLTGGYGYTF	TRBV19	TRBD1
CASRRDGLNYGYTF	TRBV6-1	.
CASSSFEQGEADEQYF	TRBV11-3	TRBD1
CAWSVGLAGTDTQYF	TRBV30	TRBD2
CASSLDNYLNEQFF	TRBV7-2	.
CASSTAGGPGDTQYF	TRBV2	TRBD2
CAISESSSGSNEQFF	TRBV10-3	.
CASSLTSGPQETQYF	TRBV5-6	TRBD2
CSVGDRSFGEQYF	TRBV29-1	TRBD1
CASIGSTKEQYF	TRBV10-2	.
CASSAGGWEETQYF	TRBV5-6	.
CASSPVGPAYEQYF	TRBV25-1	.
CASSSDLSYEQYF	TRBV19	.
CASSLGGFAEAFF	TRBV7-9	.
CASSLAQGFGYTF	TRBV11-2	.
CASKPLRQGAEETQYF	TRBV5-1	TRBD1
CATSSRLLGGVFSQETQYF	TRBV15	.
CASSLTNTGELFF	TRBV5-4	.
CASSLGGDSFGNTIYF	TRBV6-5	.
CASSSESGNTIYF	TRBV5-1	.
CASSLGQGAYEQYF	TRBV27	TRBD1